This TCR beta chain was captured by sequencing in a study of blood T cells in healthy people across ages. There are 15 residues in the CDR3. Germline loops: CDR1 SGHTA, CDR2 FQGTGA. The V end was cut by 4 bases, the J end by 2 bases, with 15 bases between. For the second PCR, which ran for about 7 to 11 cycles, a sample-barcoded 5' primer and a J-beta primer mix were used. TCRdb independently ran MiXCR on the 5' RACE reads; one entry per CDR3 protein. Seen here are around 1.1 million distinct CDR3 sequences, under 40% observed once, and the top ten hold less than 15%. Findings of the study overall: The long-lived group displayed more naive CD4+ cells, plus higher diversity, than the aged donors did. Changes seen in expanded clonotypes were possibly confounded by donor CMV status left unknown. Measured against age, TCR beta diversity per million T cells decreased in a roughly linear manner.

This clonotype has just a few counts. The target antigen is unknown. Healthy Caucasian individuals from Russia aged 6 to 90 served as donors. The clonotype was recovered from a man younger than 35 in good health. Input material: blood. The V gene is TRBV7-3, the J gene TRBJ2-7; a possible D gene is TRBD1 (5 bases). In DNA form, the CDR3 reads TGTGCCAGCAGCTCCCCTGACAGCTTTCCCTACGAGCAGTACTTC. Translating it yields CASSSPDSFPYEQYF. Combining the CDR3 with reference TRBV7-3 and TRBJ2-7 gives the whole variable domain GAGVSQTPSNKVTEKGKYVELRCDPISGHTALYWYRQSLGQGPEFLIYFQGTGAADDSGLPNDRFFAVRPEGSVSTLKIQRTERGDSAVYLCASSSPDSFPYEQYFGPGTRLTVT.